Listed below are T cell receptor beta chains from one sample, sequenced in a study of blood T cell repertoires in COVID-19. Measured with immunoSEQ multiplex PCR; TCRdb has only the in-frame clones, and not every one. The sample lists just over 150,000 clones, 75% to 85% occurring once. Source material: peripheral blood. The source is a man in his sixties with acute or convalescent COVID-19. Each CDR3 is given with its conserved first and last residue. Each record gives: V gene, J gene, clone size, CDR3 length, D gene, CDR3 DNA, CDR3 protein. The D gene is left open where the match is weak. Where a row states a size, it is once, few, many or the class of an expanded clone; other rows omit it.

V: TRBV11-1; J: TRBJ2-1; size: -; length: 18; D: TRBD2; DNA: TGTGCCAGCAGCTTAGCGACTAGCGGGGGACTCCAATACAATGAGCAGTTCTTC; CDR3: CASSLATSGGLQYNEQFF
V: TRBV7-3; J: TRBJ2-5; size: -; length: 15; D: -; DNA: TGTGCCAGCAGCCCTCGGGAGGGGGCGGGAGAGACCCAGTACTTC; CDR3: CASSPREGAGETQYF
V: TRBV7-9; J: TRBJ1-1; size: few; length: 14; D: TRBD1; DNA: TGTGCCAGCAGGCAGCCGGGACAGGGGACTGAAGCTTTCTTT; CDR3: CASRQPGQGTEAFF
V: TRBV3-1/TRBV3-2; J: TRBJ2-4; size: -; length: 20; D: TRBD1; DNA: TGTGCCAGCAGCCACCCTGTTTTGCCCGGGACAGGGTTAGCCAAAAACATTCAGTACTTC; CDR3: CASSHPVLPGTGLAKNIQYF
V: TRBV7-2; J: TRBJ1-2; size: -; length: 12; D: -; DNA: TGTGCCAGCAGCTTAGAGGGAGGGGGCTACACCTTC; CDR3: CASSLEGGGYTF
V: TRBV2; J: TRBJ1-1; size: -; length: 12; D: TRBD1; DNA: TGTGCCAGCAATACAGGGGTCACTGAAGCTTTCTTT; CDR3: CASNTGVTEAFF
V: TRBV11-2; J: TRBJ2-1; size: -; length: 15; D: -; DNA: TGTGCCAGCAGCTTAGGTGCGGGAACCTACAATGAGCAGTTCTTC; CDR3: CASSLGAGTYNEQFF
V: TRBV3-1/TRBV3-2; J: TRBJ1-3; size: -; length: 15; D: -; DNA: TGTGCCAGCAGCCCGGGACTCAAATCAGGAAACACCATATATTTT; CDR3: CASSPGLKSGNTIYF
V: TRBV5-1; J: TRBJ1-1; size: -; length: 15; D: -; DNA: TGCGCCAGCAGCTTGGCCGGTACCAGGTCCACTGAAGCTTTCTTT; CDR3: CASSLAGTRSTEAFF
V: TRBV27; J: TRBJ2-7; size: -; length: 14; D: -; DNA: TGTGCCAGCAGTCCCGGCTGGGCCTCCTACGAGCAGTACTTC; CDR3: CASSPGWASYEQYF
V: TRBV18; J: TRBJ2-4; size: -; length: 14; D: -; DNA: TGTGCCAGCTCCCCCGAGTCGGGAGTAGGCATTCAGTACTTC; CDR3: CASSPESGVGIQYF
V: TRBV4-1; J: TRBJ1-2; size: many; length: 14; D: -; DNA: TGCGCCAGCAGCCAAGATCCCCAGGGTCTTGGCTACACCTTC; CDR3: CASSQDPQGLGYTF
V: TRBV7-9; J: TRBJ2-1; size: -; length: 17; D: TRBD2; DNA: TGTGCCAGCAGCTCCGGGACTAGCGGGGGCCAATACAATGAGCAGTTCTTC; CDR3: CASSSGTSGGQYNEQFF
V: TRBV24-1; J: TRBJ2-3; size: -; length: 16; D: TRBD1; DNA: TGTGCCACCAGTGATCCCGGGACAGGGGCCAGAGATACGCAGTATTTT; CDR3: CATSDPGTGARDTQYF
V: TRBV28; J: TRBJ1-3; size: -; length: 14; D: -; DNA: TGTGCCAGCAGTTTACCGGGATCCGGAAACACCATATATTTT; CDR3: CASSLPGSGNTIYF
V: TRBV12-3/TRBV12-4; J: TRBJ2-7; size: -; length: 13; D: -; DNA: TGTGCCAGCGCCTGGGGGCGGTCCTACGAGCAGTACTTC; CDR3: CASAWGRSYEQYF
V: TRBV6-2/TRBV6-3; J: TRBJ1-5; size: -; length: 16; D: -; DNA: TGTGCCAGCAGTTACTCCGGGACACTTAGCAATCAGCCCCAGCATTTT; CDR3: CASSYSGTLSNQPQHF
V: TRBV7-9; J: TRBJ1-1; size: -; length: 14; D: -; DNA: TGTGCCAGCAGCTTAAGAGGGAAAGACACTGAAGCTTTCTTT; CDR3: CASSLRGKDTEAFF
V: TRBV4-2; J: TRBJ2-1; size: -; length: 18; D: TRBD2; DNA: TGTGCCAGCAGCCAAGATGCCCCCGCGGGAGGGCCGAGGAATGAGCAGTTCTTC; CDR3: CASSQDAPAGGPRNEQFF
V: TRBV24-1; J: TRBJ1-5; size: -; length: 13; D: -; DNA: TGTGCCACCTCCGGACACCCCAGGGGGCCCCAGCATTTT; CDR3: CATSGHPRGPQHF
V: TRBV11-2; J: TRBJ1-1; size: once; length: 15; D: -; DNA: TGTGCCAGCAGCGCTGGGACACCAGGGAACACTGAAGCTTTCTTT; CDR3: CASSAGTPGNTEAFF
V: TRBV7-2; J: TRBJ2-7; size: once; length: 14; D: -; DNA: TGTGCCAGCAGACGCGGGCCCGAGGGAAGCGAGCAGTACTTC; CDR3: CASRRGPEGSEQYF
V: TRBV21-1; J: TRBJ2-7; size: -; length: 15; D: -; DNA: TGTGCCAGCAGCAAAGGCACTAGCGGGAGAGGCGAGCAGTACTTC; CDR3: CASSKGTSGRGEQYF
V: TRBV5-4; J: TRBJ1-2; size: -; length: 12; D: -; DNA: TGTGCCAGCAGCCAACCGTCGAGCGGCTACACCTTC; CDR3: CASSQPSSGYTF
V: TRBV21-1; J: TRBJ2-5; size: -; length: 17; D: -; DNA: TGTGCCAGCAGCAAAGGAATAGCGGGATCAGACCAAGAGACCCAGTACTTC; CDR3: CASSKGIAGSDQETQYF
V: TRBV6-5; J: TRBJ2-6; size: -; length: 14; D: TRBD1; DNA: TGTGCCAGCAGCACGGACAGGGGCCCCAACGTCCTGACTTTC; CDR3: CASSTDRGPNVLTF
V: TRBV2; J: TRBJ2-3; size: once; length: 16; D: TRBD2; DNA: TGTGCCAGCAGTGATGTACTAGCGGGAGGAGCAGATACGCAGTATTTT; CDR3: CASSDVLAGGADTQYF
V: TRBV7-2; J: TRBJ2-5; size: -; length: 15; D: -; DNA: TGTGCCAGCAGCTTAGCGTGGGGACTGCAAGAGACCCAGTACTTC; CDR3: CASSLAWGLQETQYF
V: TRBV7-2; J: TRBJ2-7; size: -; length: 15; D: TRBD2; DNA: TGTGCCAGCAGTCATGGACTAGCGGGATCCTACGAGCAGTACTTC; CDR3: CASSHGLAGSYEQYF
V: TRBV3-1/TRBV3-2; J: TRBJ2-2; size: -; length: 16; D: TRBD1; DNA: TGTGCCAGCAGCCAGGTACAGGGGGCAGGCACCGGGGAGCTGTTTTTT; CDR3: CASSQVQGAGTGELFF
V: TRBV6-5; J: TRBJ1-5; size: many; length: 14; D: -; DNA: TGTGCCAGCAGTCCGGGGACCCAGGGGCAGCCCCAGCATTTT; CDR3: CASSPGTQGQPQHF
V: TRBV20-1; J: TRBJ2-1; size: -; length: 14; D: -; DNA: TGCAGTGCTAGTAAGGGGAATAGGGTCGATGAGCAGTTCTTC; CDR3: CSASKGNRVDEQFF
V: TRBV4-3; J: TRBJ2-5; size: -; length: 14; D: -; DNA: TGCGCCAGCAGCCAAAACGGGATAGGCGAGACCCAGTACTTC; CDR3: CASSQNGIGETQYF
V: TRBV5-6; J: TRBJ1-2; size: few; length: 15; D: TRBD1; DNA: TGTGCCAGCAGCTTCGTAGGACAGGGGCTCTATGGCTACACCTTC; CDR3: CASSFVGQGLYGYTF
V: TRBV13; J: TRBJ2-1; size: -; length: 16; D: TRBD2; DNA: TGTGCCAGCAGCTATACACTAGCGGCGTCCTACAATGAGCAGTTCTTC; CDR3: CASSYTLAASYNEQFF
V: TRBV5-1; J: TRBJ1-1; size: -; length: 17; D: -; DNA: TGCGCCAGCAGCGAGAGAGGGGGAGGGTCGATGAACACTGAAGCTTTCTTT; CDR3: CASSERGGGSMNTEAFF
V: TRBV10-3; J: TRBJ2-3; size: -; length: 15; D: -; DNA: TGTGCCATCAGTGTTCGGGGGGCAAGCACAGATACGCAGTATTTT; CDR3: CAISVRGASTDTQYF
V: TRBV10-3; J: TRBJ2-2; size: -; length: 16; D: TRBD1; DNA: TGTGCCATCACCAAACGACAGGGGGCCCGGACCGGGGAGCTGTTTTTT; CDR3: CAITKRQGARTGELFF
V: TRBV19; J: TRBJ1-4; size: -; length: 16; D: -; DNA: TGTGCCAGTAGTCCGAGGAGGGGACGGAGTAATGAAAAACTGTTTTTT; CDR3: CASSPRRGRSNEKLFF
V: TRBV5-1; J: TRBJ1-6; size: -; length: 15; D: TRBD1; DNA: TGCGCCAGCAGCTACACGGGACAGCTGAATTCACCCCTCCACTTT; CDR3: CASSYTGQLNSPLHF
V: TRBV11-3; J: TRBJ1-4; size: -; length: 17; D: -; DNA: TGTGCCAGCAGCGGATGGGGGGATCCACCGAATTATGAAAAACTGTTTTTT; CDR3: CASSGWGDPPNYEKLFF
V: TRBV19; J: TRBJ1-2; size: few; length: 14; D: -; DNA: TGTGCCAGTACCAAGGCGGGGCAGAACTATGGCTACACCTTC; CDR3: CASTKAGQNYGYTF
V: TRBV5-4; J: TRBJ1-2; size: few; length: 14; D: TRBD1; DNA: TGTGCCAGCAGCCAGGACACAGGGGGATATGGCTACACCTTC; CDR3: CASSQDTGGYGYTF
V: TRBV15; J: TRBJ2-7; size: -; length: 15; D: -; DNA: TGTGCCACCAGCAGAGATGCTGACTCCTCCTACGAGCAGTACTTC; CDR3: CATSRDADSSYEQYF
V: TRBV6-1; J: TRBJ1-2; size: few; length: 15; D: -; DNA: TGTGCCAGCAGTGAAAGGGCAGGGTTGAACTATGGCTACACCTTC; CDR3: CASSERAGLNYGYTF
V: TRBV5-1; J: TRBJ1-2; size: -; length: 14; D: TRBD1; DNA: TGCGCCAGCAGCCCGACAGGGGTAGGGTATGGCTACACCTTC; CDR3: CASSPTGVGYGYTF
V: TRBV11-3; J: TRBJ2-1; size: -; length: 18; D: -; DNA: TGTGCCAGCAGCTTGATGGGTTCCGGGACTCCTCAGAAGAATGAGCAGTTCTTC; CDR3: CASSLMGSGTPQKNEQFF
V: TRBV7-8; J: TRBJ2-1; size: -; length: 16; D: TRBD2; DNA: TGTGCCAGCAGCAAGAGGACTAGCGGGGGTTACAATGAGCAGTTCTTC; CDR3: CASSKRTSGGYNEQFF
V: TRBV18; J: TRBJ2-7; size: -; length: 15; D: TRBD2; DNA: TGTGCCAGCTCACCTGGGACTAGCGGGAGGTACGAGCAGTACTTC; CDR3: CASSPGTSGRYEQYF
V: TRBV19; J: TRBJ1-6; size: -; length: 14; D: TRBD1; DNA: TGTGCCAGTCCTCGACAGGGGAAGAGTTCACCCCTCCACTTT; CDR3: CASPRQGKSSPLHF
V: TRBV10-3; J: TRBJ2-3; size: -; length: 17; D: TRBD2; DNA: TGTGCCATCAGCACCGGACTAGCGGGAGGGAGCACAGATACGCAGTATTTT; CDR3: CAISTGLAGGSTDTQYF
V: TRBV7-6; J: TRBJ1-1; size: -; length: 14; D: TRBD1; DNA: TGTGCCAGCAGCCTTCAGGGGGCGCGAACTGAAGCTTTCTTT; CDR3: CASSLQGARTEAFF
V: TRBV6-2/TRBV6-3; J: TRBJ1-5; size: -; length: 15; D: TRBD1; DNA: TGTGCCAGCAGTCAGACAGGGGGCGCGGGGCAGCCCCAGCATTTT; CDR3: CASSQTGGAGQPQHF